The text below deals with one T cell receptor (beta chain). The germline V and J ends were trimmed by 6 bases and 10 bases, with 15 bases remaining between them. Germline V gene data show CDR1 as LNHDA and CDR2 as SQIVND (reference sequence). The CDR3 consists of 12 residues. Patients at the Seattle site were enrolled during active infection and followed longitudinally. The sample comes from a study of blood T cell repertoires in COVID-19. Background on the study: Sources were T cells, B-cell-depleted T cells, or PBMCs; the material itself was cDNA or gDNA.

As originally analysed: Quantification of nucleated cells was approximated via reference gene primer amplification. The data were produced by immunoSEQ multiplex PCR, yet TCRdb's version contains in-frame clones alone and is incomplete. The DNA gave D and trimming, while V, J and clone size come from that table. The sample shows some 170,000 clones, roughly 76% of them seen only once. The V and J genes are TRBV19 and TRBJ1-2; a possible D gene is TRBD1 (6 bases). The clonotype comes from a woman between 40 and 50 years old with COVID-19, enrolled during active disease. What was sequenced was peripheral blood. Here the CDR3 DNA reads TGTGCCAGTAGCCCCCTCACAGGGTTCTACACCTTC. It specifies CASSPLTGFYTF.